The 29 T cell receptor beta chains below all came from one sample that was sequenced in a study of shared clonotypes between healthy human individuals. Profiled with immunoSEQ multiplex PCR; TCRdb holds only in-frame clones, not every one. The sample holds about 670,000 clones, 72% seen once. The material sequenced was memory CD4+ T cells sorted from blood. As for subset: CD45RA-negative fraction. Source of these receptors: a woman in her twenties or thirties in good health.

This clone appeared many times. The rearrangement uses TRBV27 and TRBJ2-7, with 11 nucleotides matching TRBD2. The CDR3 extends over 15 amino acids. In germline, CDR1 is MNHEY, CDR2 SMNVEV (reference sequence). Trimming at V came to 2 bases and at J to 2 bases, leaving 2 bases not matched to a gene. CDR3 DNA: TGTGCCAGCAGTTTACTGGGACTAGCGGCCTACGAGCAGTACTTC. This encodes CASSLLGLAAYEQYF.

In the case of this clone: At the DNA level, this CDR3 is encoded by other sequences in the same sample as well. V gene TRBV28 combines with J gene TRBJ2-5; D gene uncertain. The length of the CDR3 is 12 residues. Looked up from germline, CDR1 is MDHEN and CDR2 is SYDVKM. Trimming pared 2 bases from V and 1 base from J, leaving 2 bases between. CDR3 in amino acids: CASSLSQETQYF. CDR3 sequence (DNA): TGTGCCAGCAGTTTAAGCCAAGAGACCCAGTACTTC.

The chain combines TRBV19 with TRBJ1-2, with 10 bases matching TRBD1. CDR1 and CDR2 (germline): LNHDA, SQIVND (reference sequence). CDR3 length: 15 amino acids. The V and J ends lost 4 bases and 4 bases, in that order; junction bases with no gene match: 6. Written as DNA, the CDR3 is TGTGCCAGTAGTACGACAGGGGGCGCCCCCTATGGCTACACCTTC. Amino acids: CASSTTGGAPYGYTF.

J is TRBJ2-3 and V is TRBV28; possibly TRBD2 for D (7 bases). There are 15 residues in the CDR3. Germline-derived CDR1 and CDR2 are MDHEN and SYDVKM. V was cut by 2 bases and J by 6 bases, with 15 bases left in between. The CDR3 region has the DNA TGTGCCAGCAGTTTAAGGGGGGGTAGCAGCGATACGCAGTATTTT. Translation gives CASSLRGGSSDTQYF.

The gene calls are TRBV28 and TRBJ2-2, with 10 nucleotides matching TRBD2. Germline CDR1 reads MDHEN; CDR2 reads SYDVKM. The CDR3 extends over 14 amino acids. V shed 7 bases and J 6 bases; nucleotides not matched to a gene: 5. CDR3 in DNA: TGTGCCAGCACCCTAGCGGGAGTTGCCGGGGAGCTGTTTTTT. Translation gives CASTLAGVAGELFF.

V and J are TRBV2 and TRBJ1-1, with TRBD1 matching 7 bases. The length of the CDR3 is 12 residues. From germline, CDR1 is SNHLY and CDR2 FYNNEI. With V trimmed by 5 bases and J by 5 bases, 2 bases remained unmatched. The CDR3 region has the DNA TGTGCCAGCAGTACAGGGGAAACTGAAGCTTTCTTT. Residues: CASSTGETEAFF.

The V gene is TRBV28, the J gene TRBJ1-2, with D unresolved. The germline gives CDR1 MDHEN, CDR2 SYDVKM. The CDR3 spans 14 residues. The V gene lost 5 bases and the J gene lost 8 bases, with 18 bases spanning the gap. CDR3 nucleotide sequence: TGTGCCAGCAGTGGCTACGGACCGCGAGGGGGCTACACCTTC. It codes for CASSGYGPRGGYTF.

This chain links TRBV11-2 with TRBJ2-5; D unresolved. Per the germline V gene, CDR1 is SGHAT and CDR2 is FQNNGV. The CDR3 contains 14 residues. Trimming shortened V by 2 bases and J by 5 bases, and 12 bases separated the two germline ends. CDR3 DNA: TGTGCCAGCAGCTTATACCTCTTAGGGGAGACCCAGTACTTC. It codes for CASSLYLLGETQYF. Filled out from reference TRBV11-2 and TRBJ2-5, the complete variable domain reads EAGVAQSPRYKIIEKRQSVAFWCNPISGHATLYWYQQILGQGPKLLIQFQNNGVVDDSQLPKDRFSAERLKGVDSTLKIQPAKLEDSAVYLCASSLYLLGETQYFGPGTRLLVL.

The rearrangement joins TRBV30 to TRBJ1-1; tentatively, D is TRBD1 (6 bases). Germline CDR1 reads GTSNPN; CDR2 reads SVGIG (reference sequence). This CDR3 is built from 13 residues. Trimming stripped 5 bases from V and 4 bases from J, with 14 bases between. In DNA form, the CDR3 reads TGTGCCTGGGGGGAGGACAGAGGCACTGAAGCTTTCTTT. It yields the protein CAWGEDRGTEAFF.

This clone was counted a few times. V is TRBV29-1 and J is TRBJ2-7; the D is unclear. The V gene's germline CDR1 is SQVTM and CDR2 ANQGSEA. The length of the CDR3 is 13 residues. Between the trimmed V and J ends, which lost 6 bases and 4 bases, there was a span of 16 bases. The CDR3 loop reads CSVPGVSQYEQYF. The CDR3 region has the DNA TGCAGCGTCCCGGGCGTATCACAGTACGAGCAGTACTTC.

CDR3 nucleotide sequence: TGTGCCAGCATTCACAATGCGGGGGTCGCCCCCTATGGCTACACCTTC. Its protein is CASIHNAGVAPYGYTF. The chain has TRBV28 and TRBJ1-2; possible D gene TRBD1, 5 bases. V lost 7 bases and J lost 4, with 22 bases in between. There are 16 residues in the CDR3. Per the germline V gene, CDR1 is MDHEN and CDR2 is SYDVKM.

This chain's CDR3 is CASRTGPLAAFF. The CDR3 coding sequence is TGTGCCAGCAGAACCGGGCCCCTCGCGGCTTTCTTT. The chain is built from TRBV27 and TRBJ1-1; D uncertain. Germline V gives CDR1 MNHEY, CDR2 SMNVEV (reference sequence). There are 12 residues in the CDR3. V gave up 6 bases and J gave up 11 bases, with 16 bases separating them.

The CDR3 DNA reads TGTGCCAGCAGCCCCAACTTTGAAAAACTGTTTTTT. Its protein product is CASSPNFEKLFF. The genes are TRBV7-9 and TRBJ1-4; D is uncertain. CDR1 and CDR2 from the germline V gene are SEHNR and FQNEAQ (reference sequence). Trimming pared 5 bases from V and 7 bases from J, leaving 8 bases between. The CDR3 is made up of 12 amino acids.

About this clone: It differs at one base from a far larger clone, so likely a read error. The gene calls are TRBV6-4 and TRBJ2-1, with 10 bases identical to TRBD2. Trimming cost V 2 bases and J 7 bases; bases outside gene matches: 5. Looked up from germline, CDR1 is MRHNA and CDR2 is SNTAGT. There are 15 residues in the CDR3. The CDR3 DNA reads TGTGCCAGCAGTGACGGGTCTAGCGGGAGTAATGAGCAGTTCTTC. It yields the protein CASSDGSSGSNEQFF.

This clone came up a few times. The chain carries TRBV9 and TRBJ2-2; no firm D call. The CDR3 extends over 13 amino acids. CDR1 SGDLS and CDR2 YYNGEE come from the germline V gene. The germline V and J ends were trimmed by 5 bases and 6 bases, with 11 bases remaining between them. The CDR3 nucleotides read TGTGCCAGCAGTGACCGGATGGCCGGGGAGCTGTTTTTT. Its protein product is CASSDRMAGELFF.

V is TRBV6-6 and J is TRBJ2-7; D is undetermined. The length of the CDR3 is 13 residues. Germline V gene lookup returns CDR1 MNHNY and CDR2 SVGAGI (reference sequence). V was clipped by 0 bases and J by 0 bases, with 3 bases between them. This CDR3 is CASSYSLSYEQYF. CDR3 nucleotides: TGTGCCAGCAGTTACTCACTCTCCTACGAGCAGTACTTC.

Points on this clone: The sample contains more than one DNA sequence encoding this CDR3. The rearrangement uses TRBV2 and TRBJ2-7, with a possible D match to TRBD2 (5 bases). CDR3 length: 12 residues. Trimming took off 6 bases at V and 2 bases at J, with 8 bases between the two ends. The germline V gene has CDR1 SNHLY and CDR2 FYNNEI. The CDR3 DNA is TGTGCCAGCAGAGCGGATACCTACGAGCAGTACTTC. Translating it yields CASRADTYEQYF.

J is TRBJ2-6 and V is TRBV14; either TRBD1 or TRBD2 may supply D (5 bases each). The CDR3 covers 16 residues. Trimming took off 4 bases at V and 1 base at J, with 11 bases between the two ends. CDR1 is SGHDN and CDR2 is FVKESK in the germline V gene. The CDR3: CASSPLGTSGANVLTF. In nucleotides, the CDR3 is TGTGCCAGCAGCCCTCTAGGGACGTCTGGGGCCAACGTCCTGACTTTC.

This clone showed up just a few times. The CDR3 sequence is CASSPTQNDNEQFF. The DNA of the CDR3 is TGTGCCAGCTCACCGACACAAAACGACAATGAGCAGTTCTTC. The chain is built from TRBV18 and TRBJ2-1; D is ambiguous. Trimming shortened V by 3 bases and J by 5 bases, and 11 bases separated the two germline ends. CDR1 and CDR2 (germline): KGHSH, LQKENI. CDR3 length: 14 amino acids.

This chain uses TRBV11-3 with TRBJ1-1; D gene uncertain. The CDR3 has 13 amino acids. Germline V gives CDR1 SGHNT, CDR2 YENEEA. Between the trimmed V and J ends, which lost 4 bases and 3 bases, there was a span of 9 bases. The CDR3 region has the DNA TGTGCCAGCAGCTCCAACGGGGACACTGAAGCTTTCTTT. This encodes CASSSNGDTEAFF.

The J gene is TRBJ2-7, the V gene TRBV6-5, with 7 nucleotides matching TRBD2. Germline V gives CDR1 MNHEY, CDR2 SVGAGI. J gave up 5 bases and V 11 bases, and 9 bases lay outside the gene matches. The CDR3 spans 12 residues. CDR3 sequence reads: CAARGTSHEQYF. Written as DNA, the CDR3 is TGTGCCGCGCGGGGGACTTCCCACGAGCAGTACTTC.

The CDR3 DNA is TGCGCCAGCAGCTTGGCCGGGGCAGCTGGGGCCAACGTCCTGACTTTC. It is translated as CASSLAGAAGANVLTF. This sequence joins TRBV5-1 and TRBJ2-6, with D perhaps being TRBD1 or TRBD2 (5 bases each). The CDR3 extends over 16 amino acids. The V end was cut by 0 bases, the J end by 2 bases, with 9 bases between. Germline assignment: CDR1 SGHRS and CDR2 YFSETQ.

The gene calls are TRBV5-6 and TRBJ2-5; 13 bases map to TRBD2. The V gene's germline CDR1 is SGHDT and CDR2 YYEEEE. This CDR3 spans 18 amino acids. J was trimmed by 5 bases and V by 3 bases; bases with no gene match: 13. The chain's CDR3 is CASSYRTSGSRVGETQYF. CDR3 DNA: TGTGCCAGCAGCTACCGGACTAGCGGGAGTAGGGTCGGGGAGACCCAGTACTTC.

The V gene is TRBV30, the J gene TRBJ1-5; D is unclear. The CDR3 consists of 13 residues. The germline CDR1 and CDR2 sequences are GTSNPN and SVGIG (reference sequence). V was clipped by 1 base and J by 3 bases, with 7 bases between them. As DNA, the CDR3 is TGTGCCTGGAGTGAATTTGTCAATCAGCCCCAGCATTTT. This codes for CAWSEFVNQPQHF.

This rearrangement joins TRBV14 to TRBJ2-1, with 7 bases matching TRBD2. The CDR3 extends over 16 amino acids. Germline V lookup: CDR1 SGHDN, CDR2 FVKESK. J lost 9 bases, V lost 1 base, and 12 bases had no gene match. Written as DNA, the CDR3 is TGTGCCAGCAGCCAAGTCGGACTAGGCAAACCGGGTGAGCAGTTCTTC. This sequence encodes CASSQVGLGKPGEQFF. Drawing the rest from reference TRBV14 and TRBJ2-1, the complete variable domain is EAGVTQFPSHSVIEKGQTVTLRCDPISGHDNLYWYRRVMGKEIKFLLHFVKESKQDESGMPNNRFLAERTGGTYSTLKVQPAELEDSGVYFCASSQVGLGKPGEQFFGPGTRLTVL.

This clone has a single count. The CDR3 sequence: CASSLTGATEAFF. CDR3 DNA: TGTGCCAGCTCGCTGACAGGGGCCACTGAAGCTTTCTTT. V and J are TRBV18 and TRBJ1-1; 8 positions match TRBD1. The V segment lost 6 bases and the J segment 4 bases; nucleotides outside the gene matches: 4. Germline V gives CDR1 KGHSH, CDR2 LQKENI. The CDR3 totals 13 residues.

This clone was counted a single time. V and J are TRBV6-5 and TRBJ2-7; 8 bases map to TRBD2. Germline V gene lookup returns CDR1 MNHEY and CDR2 SVGAGI. J gave up 2 bases and V 4 bases, and 10 bases lay outside the gene matches. The CDR3 sequence is 16 residues long. In nucleotides, the CDR3 is TGTGCCAGCAGTTCCGTCTCTAGCGGGCTCCCCTACGAGCAGTACTTC. Translating gives CASSSVSSGLPYEQYF.

Note on this clone: The sample carries other DNA sequences with the same CDR3. V and J are TRBV19 and TRBJ2-6, with 11 bases identical to TRBD1. This CDR3 region has 17 residues. Looked up from germline, CDR1 is LNHDA and CDR2 is SQIVND (reference sequence). Germline trimming cut 4 bases from V and 4 bases from J; bases unmatched to any gene: 6. In DNA, the CDR3 is TGTGCCAGTAGTAGCGGACAGGGGGCGTCCGGGGCCAACGTCCTGACTTTC. Translating gives CASSSGQGASGANVLTF.

The chain combines TRBV9 with TRBJ1-1; D may be TRBD1 (6 bases). Trimming removed 0 bases from V and 1 base from J, with 10 bases in between. This CDR3 comprises 15 residues. Germline lookup yields CDR1 SGDLS and CDR2 YYNGEE. The CDR3 nucleotides read TGTGCCAGCAGCGTAGTTACAGGGTCGAACACTGAAGCTTTCTTT. Residues: CASSVVTGSNTEAFF.